The clone carrying this T cell receptor (beta chain) was seen many times. The antigen is undetermined. Tagging with unique molecular identifiers was a feature of the TCR beta cDNA libraries. TCRdb analysed the PCR reads with MiXCR anew, one entry per CDR3 protein. The data contain about 260,000 distinct CDR3 sequences, 35% to 45% of them singletons. V lost 3 bases and J lost 3, with 17 bases in between. This CDR3 has 16 residues. Germline values: CDR1 LGHDT, CDR2 YNNKEL (reference sequence). This specimen belongs to a study of post-analysis software for immune sequencing data. Study outcomes and limitations: Roughly five TRBV segments appeared more often in patients than in controls, and TRBV5-6, TRBV5-1 and TRBV20-1 were among these.

The sample was blood. J is TRBJ2-5 and V is TRBV3-1; TRBD1 is a possible D gene (5 bases). The sequence was obtained from a girl aged 10 to 17 with multiple sclerosis. DNA of the CDR3: TGTGCCAGCAGCCAGACCCAGGGCCGGCGAGAAGAGACCCAGTACTTC. Protein sequence: CASSQTQGRREETQYF.